This TCR beta chain appears in the sequencing data of a study of blood T cell repertoires in COVID-19. Background on the study: Whether acute or convalescent, the COVID-19 samples came from the United States, Italy and Spain.

Authors' methods: Reference gene primer amplification in the assay estimated nucleated cell counts. The protocol was immunoSEQ multiplex PCR, while the TCRdb copy is restricted to in-frame clones and leaves out a portion. Clone size and the V and J calls come from that table; the DNA yielded D and trimming. The sample holds about 220,000 clones, roughly four fifths seen once. As concerns this clone: The same CDR3 arises from other DNA sequences in this sample as well.

V was pared by 0 bases and J by 2 bases, with 11 bases between. The germline gives CDR1 SGDLS, CDR2 YYNGEE. The CDR3 has 15 residues. This TCR was recovered from a woman aged 70-85 years with acute or convalescent COVID-19. Source material: peripheral blood. The V call is TRBV9, the J call TRBJ1-2, with a possible D match to TRBD1 (5 bases). The DNA of the CDR3 is TGTGCCAGCAGCGTAGACCAAGGGGTCAACTATGGCTACACCTTC. It specifies CASSVDQGVNYGYTF. The full variable domain, completed using reference TRBV9 and TRBJ1-2, is DSGVTQTPKHLITATGQRVTLRCSPRSGDLSVYWYQQSLDQGLQFLIQYYNGEERAKGNILERFSAQQFPDLHSELNLSSLELGDSALYFCASSVDQGVNYGYTFGSGTRLTVV.